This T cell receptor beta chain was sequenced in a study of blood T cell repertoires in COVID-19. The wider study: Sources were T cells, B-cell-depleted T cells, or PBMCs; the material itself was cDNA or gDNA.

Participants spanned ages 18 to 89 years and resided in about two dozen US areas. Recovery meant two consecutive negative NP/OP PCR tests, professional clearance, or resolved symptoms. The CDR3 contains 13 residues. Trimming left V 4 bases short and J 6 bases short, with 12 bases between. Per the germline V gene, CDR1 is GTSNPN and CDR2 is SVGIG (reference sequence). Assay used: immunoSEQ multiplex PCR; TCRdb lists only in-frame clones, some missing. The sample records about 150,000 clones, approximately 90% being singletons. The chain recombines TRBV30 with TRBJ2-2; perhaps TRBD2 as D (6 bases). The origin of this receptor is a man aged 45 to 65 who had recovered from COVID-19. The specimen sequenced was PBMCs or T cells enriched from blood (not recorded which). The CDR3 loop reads CAWKHGSPGELFF. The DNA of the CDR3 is TGTGCCTGGAAACACGGGAGCCCCGGGGAGCTGTTTTTT. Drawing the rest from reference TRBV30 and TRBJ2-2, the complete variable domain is SQTIHQWPATLVQPVGSPLSLECTVEGTSNPNLYWYRQAAGRGLQLLFYSVGIGQISSEVPQNLSASRPQDRQFILSSKKLLLSDSGFYLCAWKHGSPGELFFGEGSRLTVL.